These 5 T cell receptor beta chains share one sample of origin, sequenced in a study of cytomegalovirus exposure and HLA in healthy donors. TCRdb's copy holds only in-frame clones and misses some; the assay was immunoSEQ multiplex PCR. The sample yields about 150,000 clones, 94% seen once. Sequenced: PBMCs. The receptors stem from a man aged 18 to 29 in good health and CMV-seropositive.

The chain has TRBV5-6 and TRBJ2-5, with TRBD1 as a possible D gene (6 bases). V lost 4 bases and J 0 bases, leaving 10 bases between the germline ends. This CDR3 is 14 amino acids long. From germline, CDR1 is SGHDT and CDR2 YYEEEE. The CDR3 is CASSIWTDQETQYF. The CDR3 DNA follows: TGTGCCAGCAGCATTTGGACAGACCAAGAGACCCAGTACTTC.

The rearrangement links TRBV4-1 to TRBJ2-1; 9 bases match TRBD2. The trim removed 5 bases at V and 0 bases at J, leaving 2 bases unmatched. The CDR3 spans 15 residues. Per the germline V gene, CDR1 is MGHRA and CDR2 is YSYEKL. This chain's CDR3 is CASSGGGVSYNEQFF. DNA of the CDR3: TGCGCCAGCAGCGGCGGGGGGGTCTCCTACAATGAGCAGTTCTTC.

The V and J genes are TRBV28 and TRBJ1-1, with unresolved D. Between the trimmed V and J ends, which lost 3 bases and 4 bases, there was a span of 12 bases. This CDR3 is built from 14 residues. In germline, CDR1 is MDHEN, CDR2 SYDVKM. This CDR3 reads CASSLEYRGTEAFF. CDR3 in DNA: TGTGCCAGCAGTTTGGAATACCGGGGCACTGAAGCTTTCTTT.

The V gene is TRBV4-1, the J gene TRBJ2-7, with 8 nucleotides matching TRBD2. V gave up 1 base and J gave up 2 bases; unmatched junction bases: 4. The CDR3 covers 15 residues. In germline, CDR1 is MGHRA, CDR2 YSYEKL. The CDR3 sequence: CASSQVAGSPYEQYF. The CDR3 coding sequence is TGCGCCAGCAGCCAAGTAGCGGGGTCTCCCTACGAGCAGTACTTC.

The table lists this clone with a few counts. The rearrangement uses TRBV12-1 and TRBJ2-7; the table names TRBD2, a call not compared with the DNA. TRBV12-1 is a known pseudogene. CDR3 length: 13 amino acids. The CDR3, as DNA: TGTGCCAGCAGCTTTATACTATCTTACGAGCAGTACTTC. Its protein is CASSFILSYEQYF.